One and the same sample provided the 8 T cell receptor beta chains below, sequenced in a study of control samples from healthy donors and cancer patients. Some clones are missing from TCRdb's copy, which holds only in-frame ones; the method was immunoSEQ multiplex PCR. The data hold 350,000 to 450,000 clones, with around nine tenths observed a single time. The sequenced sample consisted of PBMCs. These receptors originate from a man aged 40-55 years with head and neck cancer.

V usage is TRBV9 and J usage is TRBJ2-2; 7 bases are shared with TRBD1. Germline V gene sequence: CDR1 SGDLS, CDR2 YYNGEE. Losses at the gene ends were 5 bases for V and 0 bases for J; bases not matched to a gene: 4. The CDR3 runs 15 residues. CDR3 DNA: TGTGCCAGCAGGGGAACAGGGGCGAACACCGGGGAGCTGTTTTTT. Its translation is CASRGTGANTGELFF.

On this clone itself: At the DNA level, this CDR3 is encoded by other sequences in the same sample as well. The CDR3 DNA follows: TGTGCCTGGAGTGGGGACAGGGGTCCCTACGAGCAGTACTTC. Translation gives CAWSGDRGPYEQYF. The chain has TRBV30 and TRBJ2-7; 10 bases are a match to TRBD1. Losses at the gene ends were 1 base for V and 2 bases for J; bases not matched to a gene: 2. CDR1 GTSNPN and CDR2 SVGIG come from the germline V gene (reference sequence). The CDR3 totals 14 residues.

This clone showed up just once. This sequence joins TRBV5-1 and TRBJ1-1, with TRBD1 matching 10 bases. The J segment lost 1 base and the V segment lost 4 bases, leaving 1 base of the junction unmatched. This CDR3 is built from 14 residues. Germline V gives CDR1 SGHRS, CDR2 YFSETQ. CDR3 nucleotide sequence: TGCGCCAGCAGCCGGGACAGGGGGAACACTGAAGCTTTCTTT. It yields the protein CASSRDRGNTEAFF. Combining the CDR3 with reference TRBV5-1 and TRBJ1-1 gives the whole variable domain KAGVTQTPRYLIKTRGQQVTLSCSPISGHRSVSWYQQTPGQGLQFLFEYFSETQRNKGNFPGRFSGRQFSNSRSEMNVSTLELGDSALYLCASSRDRGNTEAFFGQGTRLTVV.

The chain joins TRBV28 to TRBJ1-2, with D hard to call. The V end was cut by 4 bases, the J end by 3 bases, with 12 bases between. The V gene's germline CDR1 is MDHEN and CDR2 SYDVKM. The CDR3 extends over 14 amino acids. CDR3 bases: TGTGCCAGCAGTTCCTACGGAGGGCACTATGGCTACACCTTC. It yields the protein CASSSYGGHYGYTF.

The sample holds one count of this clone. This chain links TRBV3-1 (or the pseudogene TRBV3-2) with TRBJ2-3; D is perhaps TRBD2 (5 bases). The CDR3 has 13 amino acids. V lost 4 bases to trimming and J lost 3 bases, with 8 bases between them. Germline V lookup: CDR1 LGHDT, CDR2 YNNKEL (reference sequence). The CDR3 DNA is TGTGCCAGCAGCCTCAGCGGTACAGATACGCAGTATTTT. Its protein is CASSLSGTDTQYF.

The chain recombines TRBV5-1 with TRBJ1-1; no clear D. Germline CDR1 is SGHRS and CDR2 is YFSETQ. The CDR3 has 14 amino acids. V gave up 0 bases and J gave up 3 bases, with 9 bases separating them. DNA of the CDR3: TGCGCCAGCAGCTTGGGCCAGACTGACACTGAAGCTTTCTTT. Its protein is CASSLGQTDTEAFF.

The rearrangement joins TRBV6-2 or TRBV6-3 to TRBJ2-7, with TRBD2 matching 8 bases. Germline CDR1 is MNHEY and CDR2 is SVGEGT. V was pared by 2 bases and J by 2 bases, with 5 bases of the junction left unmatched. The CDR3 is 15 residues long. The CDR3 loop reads CASSYGRTSPYEQYF. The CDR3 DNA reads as TGTGCCAGCAGTTACGGGCGGACTAGCCCCTACGAGCAGTACTTC.

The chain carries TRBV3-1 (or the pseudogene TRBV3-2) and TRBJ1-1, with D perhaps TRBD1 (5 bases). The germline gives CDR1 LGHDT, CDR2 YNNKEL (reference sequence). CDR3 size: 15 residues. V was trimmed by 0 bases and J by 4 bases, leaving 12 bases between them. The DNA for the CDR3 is TGTGCCAGCAGCCAAGATGGAAGGGGCGGCACTGAAGCTTTCTTT. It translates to CASSQDGRGGTEAFF.